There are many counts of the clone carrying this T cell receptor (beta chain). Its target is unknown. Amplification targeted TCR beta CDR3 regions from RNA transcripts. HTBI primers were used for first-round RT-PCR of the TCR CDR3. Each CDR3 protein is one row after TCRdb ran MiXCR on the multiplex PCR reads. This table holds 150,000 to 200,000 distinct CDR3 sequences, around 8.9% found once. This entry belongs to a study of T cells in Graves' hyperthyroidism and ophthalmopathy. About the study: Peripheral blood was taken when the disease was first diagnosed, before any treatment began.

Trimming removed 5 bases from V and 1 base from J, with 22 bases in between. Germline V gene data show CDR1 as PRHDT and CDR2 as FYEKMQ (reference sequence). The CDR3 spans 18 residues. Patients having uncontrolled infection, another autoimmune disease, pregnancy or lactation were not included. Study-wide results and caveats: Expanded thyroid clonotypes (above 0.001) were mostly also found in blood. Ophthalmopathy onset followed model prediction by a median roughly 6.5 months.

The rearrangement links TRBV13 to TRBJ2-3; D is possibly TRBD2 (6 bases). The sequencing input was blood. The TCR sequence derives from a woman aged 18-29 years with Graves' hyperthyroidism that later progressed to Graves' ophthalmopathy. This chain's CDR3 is CASSLSPSWASGTDTQYF. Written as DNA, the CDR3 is TGTGCCAGCAGCCTTTCCCCCAGCTGGGCTAGCGGCACAGATACGCAGTATTTT.